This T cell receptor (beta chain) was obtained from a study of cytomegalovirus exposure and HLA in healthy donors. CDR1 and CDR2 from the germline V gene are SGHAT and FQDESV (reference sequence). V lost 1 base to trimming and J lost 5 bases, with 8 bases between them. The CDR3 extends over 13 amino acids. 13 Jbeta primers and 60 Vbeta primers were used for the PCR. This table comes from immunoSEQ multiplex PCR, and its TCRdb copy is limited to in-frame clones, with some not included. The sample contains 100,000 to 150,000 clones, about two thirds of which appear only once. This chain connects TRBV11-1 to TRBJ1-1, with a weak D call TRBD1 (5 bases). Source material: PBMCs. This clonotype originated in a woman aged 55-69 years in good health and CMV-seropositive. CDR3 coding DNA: TGTGCCAGCAGCTTAGTCGGGGGAACTGAAGCTTTCTTT. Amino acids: CASSLVGGTEAFF.